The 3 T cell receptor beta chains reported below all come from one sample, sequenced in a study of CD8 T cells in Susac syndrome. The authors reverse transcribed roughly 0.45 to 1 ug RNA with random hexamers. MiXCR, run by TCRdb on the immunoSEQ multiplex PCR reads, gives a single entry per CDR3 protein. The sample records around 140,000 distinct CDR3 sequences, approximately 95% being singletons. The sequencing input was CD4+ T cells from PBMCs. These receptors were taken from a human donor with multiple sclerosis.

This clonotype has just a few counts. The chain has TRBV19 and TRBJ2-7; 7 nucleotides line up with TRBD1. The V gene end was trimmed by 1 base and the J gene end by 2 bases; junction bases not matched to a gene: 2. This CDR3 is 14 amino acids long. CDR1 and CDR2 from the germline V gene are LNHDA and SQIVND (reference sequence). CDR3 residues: CASSIATGTYEQYF. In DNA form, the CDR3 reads TGTGCCAGTAGTATAGCGACAGGGACCTACGAGCAGTACTTC.

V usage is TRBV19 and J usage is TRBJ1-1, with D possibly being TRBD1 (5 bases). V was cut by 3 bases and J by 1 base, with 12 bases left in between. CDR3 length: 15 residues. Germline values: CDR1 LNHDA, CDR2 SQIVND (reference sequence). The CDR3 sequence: CASSIEGSWNTEAFF. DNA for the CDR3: TGTGCCAGTAGTATCGAGGGGTCTTGGAACACTGAAGCTTTCTTT.

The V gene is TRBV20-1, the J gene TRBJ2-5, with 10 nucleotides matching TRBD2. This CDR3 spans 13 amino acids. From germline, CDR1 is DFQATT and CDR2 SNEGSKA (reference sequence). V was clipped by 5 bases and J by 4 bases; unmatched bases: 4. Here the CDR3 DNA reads TGCAGTGCTTCTAGCGGGGGAACAGAGACCCAGTACTTC. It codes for CSASSGGTETQYF.